This T cell receptor beta chain emerged from a study of Graves' ophthalmopathy and Graves' hyperthyroidism. Study findings and constraints: Appearing in blood as well were most expanded thyroid clonotypes above 0.001 frequency.

There are 15 residues in the CDR3. Trimming cost V 7 bases and J 4 bases; bases outside gene matches: 7. Amplification of TCR beta CDR3 regions used RNA transcripts. Following a first-round RT-PCR that used HTBI primers, a second-round multiplex PCR was carried out. One entry per CDR3 protein, called by TCRdb with MiXCR from the multiplex PCR reads. The sample has hundreds of thousands of distinct CDR3 sequences; about two fifths are singletons. This clonotype has more than one count but fewer than ten. What it recognizes is unknown. Patients with other autoimmune diseases, uncontrolled infections, pregnancy or lactation were excluded. Reliance was placed on clinical symptoms, serum thyroxine, TRAb, thyroid ultrasound and orbital computed tomography for diagnosis.

The source is an adult man with Graves' ophthalmopathy. The V call is TRBV12-3 or TRBV12-4, the J call TRBJ2-7; 13 bases align to TRBD2. The source material was peripheral blood. The CDR3 spells CASKRTSGSNYEQYF. The DNA for the CDR3 is TGTGCCAGCAAGCGGACTAGCGGGAGTAATTACGAGCAGTACTTC.